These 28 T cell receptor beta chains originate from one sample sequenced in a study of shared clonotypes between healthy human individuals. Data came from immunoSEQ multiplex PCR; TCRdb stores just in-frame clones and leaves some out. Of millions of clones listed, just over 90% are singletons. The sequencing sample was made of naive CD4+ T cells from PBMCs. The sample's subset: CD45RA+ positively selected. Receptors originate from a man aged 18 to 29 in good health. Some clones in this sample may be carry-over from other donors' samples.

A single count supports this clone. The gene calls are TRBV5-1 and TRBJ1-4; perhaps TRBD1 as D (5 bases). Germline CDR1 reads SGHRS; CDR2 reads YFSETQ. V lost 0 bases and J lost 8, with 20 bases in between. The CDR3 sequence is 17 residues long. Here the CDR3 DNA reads TGCGCCAGCAGCTTGGAGGGTACGGGACCGTCTTTGGAAAAACTGTTTTTT. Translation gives CASSLEGTGPSLEKLFF.

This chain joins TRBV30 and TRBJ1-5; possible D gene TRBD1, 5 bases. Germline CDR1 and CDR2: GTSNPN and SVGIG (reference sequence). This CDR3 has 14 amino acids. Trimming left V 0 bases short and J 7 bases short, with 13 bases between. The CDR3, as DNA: TGTGCCTGGAGTGTAGATGCAGGGTGGCAGCCCCAGCATTTT. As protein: CAWSVDAGWQPQHF. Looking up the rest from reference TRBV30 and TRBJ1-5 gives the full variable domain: SQTIHQWPATLVQPVGSPLSLECTVEGTSNPNLYWYRQAAGRGLQLLFYSVGIGQISSEVPQNLSASRPQDRQFILSSKKLLLSDSGFYLCAWSVDAGWQPQHFGDGTRLSIL.

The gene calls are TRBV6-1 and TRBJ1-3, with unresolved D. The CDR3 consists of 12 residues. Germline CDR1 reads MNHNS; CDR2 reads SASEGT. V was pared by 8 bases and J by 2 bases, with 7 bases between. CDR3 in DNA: TGTGCCAGCGCCGCGACTGGAAACACCATATATTTT. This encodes CASAATGNTIYF.

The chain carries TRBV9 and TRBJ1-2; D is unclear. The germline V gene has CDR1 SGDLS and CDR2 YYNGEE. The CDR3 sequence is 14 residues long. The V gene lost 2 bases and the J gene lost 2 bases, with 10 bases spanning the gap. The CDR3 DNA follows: TGTGCCAGCAGCGTGGGATTAGAGAACTATGGCTACACCTTC. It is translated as CASSVGLENYGYTF. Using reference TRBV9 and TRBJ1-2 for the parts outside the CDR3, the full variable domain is DSGVTQTPKHLITATGQRVTLRCSPRSGDLSVYWYQQSLDQGLQFLIQYYNGEERAKGNILERFSAQQFPDLHSELNLSSLELGDSALYFCASSVGLENYGYTFGSGTRLTVV.

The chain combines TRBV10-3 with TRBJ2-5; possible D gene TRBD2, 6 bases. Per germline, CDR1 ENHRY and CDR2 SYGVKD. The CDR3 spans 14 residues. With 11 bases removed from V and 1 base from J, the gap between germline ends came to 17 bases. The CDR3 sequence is CASREDQTQETQYF. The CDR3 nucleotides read TGTGCCTCGAGGGAGGACCAAACCCAAGAGACCCAGTACTTC.

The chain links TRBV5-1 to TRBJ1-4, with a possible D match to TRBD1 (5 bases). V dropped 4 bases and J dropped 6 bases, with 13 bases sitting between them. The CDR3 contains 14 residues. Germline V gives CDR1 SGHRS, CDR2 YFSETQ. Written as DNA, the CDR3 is TGCGCCAGCAGCCGGGGACTCGGGGATGAAAAACTGTTTTTT. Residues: CASSRGLGDEKLFF.

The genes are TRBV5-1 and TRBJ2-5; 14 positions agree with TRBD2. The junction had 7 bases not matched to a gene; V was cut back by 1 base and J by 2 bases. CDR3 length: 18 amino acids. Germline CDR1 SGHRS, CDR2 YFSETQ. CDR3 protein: CASSLTGLAGVAQETQYF. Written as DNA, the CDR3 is TGCGCCAGCAGCTTGACGGGACTAGCGGGAGTGGCTCAAGAGACCCAGTACTTC.

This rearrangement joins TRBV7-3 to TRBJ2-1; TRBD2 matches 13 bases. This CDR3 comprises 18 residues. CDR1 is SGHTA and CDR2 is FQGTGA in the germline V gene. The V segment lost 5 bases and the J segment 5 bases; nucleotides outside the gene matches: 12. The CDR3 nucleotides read TGTGCCAGCAGCGAAAGACCGGGACTAGCGGGATCCGACAATGAGCAGTTCTTC. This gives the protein CASSERPGLAGSDNEQFF.

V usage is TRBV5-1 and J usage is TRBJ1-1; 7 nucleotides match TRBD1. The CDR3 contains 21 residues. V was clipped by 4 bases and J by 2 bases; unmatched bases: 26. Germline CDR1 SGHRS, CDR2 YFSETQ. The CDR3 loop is CASSQHPGQTILGTGNTEAFF. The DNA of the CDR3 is TGCGCCAGCAGCCAGCACCCGGGACAGACCATTCTAGGGACTGGAAACACTGAAGCTTTCTTT.

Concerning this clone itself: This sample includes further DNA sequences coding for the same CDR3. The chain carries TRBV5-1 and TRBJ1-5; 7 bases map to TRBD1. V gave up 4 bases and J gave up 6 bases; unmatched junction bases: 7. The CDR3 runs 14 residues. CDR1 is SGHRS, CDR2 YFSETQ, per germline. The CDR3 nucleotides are TGCGCCAGCAGCCCCGGAGGGGGCAGTCAGCCCCAGCATTTT. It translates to CASSPGGGSQPQHF.

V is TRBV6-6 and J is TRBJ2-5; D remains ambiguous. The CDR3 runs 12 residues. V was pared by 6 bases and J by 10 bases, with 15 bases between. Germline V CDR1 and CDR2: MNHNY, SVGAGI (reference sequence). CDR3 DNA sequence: TGTGCCAGCAGCCCTAACGGCCTCGGCCAGTACTTC. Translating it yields CASSPNGLGQYF.

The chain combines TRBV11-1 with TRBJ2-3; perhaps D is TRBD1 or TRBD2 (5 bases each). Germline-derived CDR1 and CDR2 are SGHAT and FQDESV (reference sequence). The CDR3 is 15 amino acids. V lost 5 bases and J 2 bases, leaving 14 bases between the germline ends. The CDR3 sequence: CASSPARGATDTQYF. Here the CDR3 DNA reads TGTGCCAGCAGCCCCGCTCGAGGGGCCACAGATACGCAGTATTTT.

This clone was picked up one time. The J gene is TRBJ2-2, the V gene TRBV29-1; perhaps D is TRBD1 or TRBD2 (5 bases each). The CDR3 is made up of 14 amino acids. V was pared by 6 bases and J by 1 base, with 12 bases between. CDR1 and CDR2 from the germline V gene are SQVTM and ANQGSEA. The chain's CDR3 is CSVAGTVNTGELFF. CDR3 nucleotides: TGCAGCGTAGCCGGGACGGTGAACACCGGGGAGCTGTTTTTT.

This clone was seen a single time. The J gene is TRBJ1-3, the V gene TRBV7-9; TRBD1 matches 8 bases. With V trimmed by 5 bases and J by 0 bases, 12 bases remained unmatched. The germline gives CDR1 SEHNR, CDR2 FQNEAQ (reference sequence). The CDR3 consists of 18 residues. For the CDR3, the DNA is TGTGCCAGCAGCCCGCCGGGGACAGGCAAACTCTCTGGAAACACCATATATTTT. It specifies CASSPPGTGKLSGNTIYF.

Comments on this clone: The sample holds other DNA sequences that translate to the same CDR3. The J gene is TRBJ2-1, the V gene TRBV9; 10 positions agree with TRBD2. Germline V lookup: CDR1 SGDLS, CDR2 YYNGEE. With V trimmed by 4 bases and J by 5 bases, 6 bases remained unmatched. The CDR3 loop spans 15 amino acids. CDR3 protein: CASSPRTSGNNEQFF. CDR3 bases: TGTGCCAGCAGCCCTAGGACTAGCGGAAACAATGAGCAGTTCTTC.

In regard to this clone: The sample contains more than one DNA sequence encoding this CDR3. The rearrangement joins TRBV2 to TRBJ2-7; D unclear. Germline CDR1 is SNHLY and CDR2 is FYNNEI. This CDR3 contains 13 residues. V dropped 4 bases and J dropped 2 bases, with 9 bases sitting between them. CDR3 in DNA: TGTGCCAGCAGTGGGCAGGCCGCCTACGAGCAGTACTTC. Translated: CASSGQAAYEQYF.

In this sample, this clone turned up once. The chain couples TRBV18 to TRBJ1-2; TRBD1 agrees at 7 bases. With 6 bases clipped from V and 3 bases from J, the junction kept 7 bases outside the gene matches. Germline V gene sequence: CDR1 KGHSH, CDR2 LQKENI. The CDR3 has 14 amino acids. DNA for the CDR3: TGTGCCAGCTCTACTACAGGGGCGCACTATGGCTACACCTTC. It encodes CASSTTGAHYGYTF.

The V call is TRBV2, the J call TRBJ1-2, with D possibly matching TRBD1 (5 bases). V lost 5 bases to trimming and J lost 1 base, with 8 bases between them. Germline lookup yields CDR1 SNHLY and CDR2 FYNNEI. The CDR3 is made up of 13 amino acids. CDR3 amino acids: CASSKGVNYGYTF. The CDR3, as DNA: TGTGCCAGCAGTAAAGGGGTTAACTATGGCTACACCTTC.

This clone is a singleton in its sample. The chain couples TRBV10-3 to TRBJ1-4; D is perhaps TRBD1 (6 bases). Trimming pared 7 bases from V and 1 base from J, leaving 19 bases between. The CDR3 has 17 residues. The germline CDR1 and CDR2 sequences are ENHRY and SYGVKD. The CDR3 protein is CAINVGQSNITNEKLFF. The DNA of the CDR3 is TGTGCCATCAATGTAGGACAGAGTAATATAACTAATGAAAAACTGTTTTTT.

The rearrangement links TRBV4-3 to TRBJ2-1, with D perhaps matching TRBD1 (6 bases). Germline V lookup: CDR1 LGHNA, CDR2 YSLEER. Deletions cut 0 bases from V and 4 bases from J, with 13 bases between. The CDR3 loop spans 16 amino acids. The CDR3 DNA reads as TGCGCCAGCAGCCAAGAGTGGACAGCAAAGTACAATGAGCAGTTCTTC. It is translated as CASSQEWTAKYNEQFF.

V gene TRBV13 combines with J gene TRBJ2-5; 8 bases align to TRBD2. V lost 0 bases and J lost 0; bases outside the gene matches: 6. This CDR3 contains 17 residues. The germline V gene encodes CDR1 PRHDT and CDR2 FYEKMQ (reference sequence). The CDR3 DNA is TGTGCCAGCAGCTTAGGACCCCGGGGGGGATACCAAGAGACCCAGTACTTC. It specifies CASSLGPRGGYQETQYF.

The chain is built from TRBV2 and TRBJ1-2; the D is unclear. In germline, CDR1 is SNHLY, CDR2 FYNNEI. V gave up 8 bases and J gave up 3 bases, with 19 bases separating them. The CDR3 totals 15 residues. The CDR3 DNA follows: TGTGCCAGCTATCAAGTGGCCTTGACTGACTATGGCTACACCTTC. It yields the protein CASYQVALTDYGYTF.

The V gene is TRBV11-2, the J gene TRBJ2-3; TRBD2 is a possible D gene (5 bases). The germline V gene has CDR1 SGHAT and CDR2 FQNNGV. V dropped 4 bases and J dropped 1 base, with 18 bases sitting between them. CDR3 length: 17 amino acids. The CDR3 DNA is TGTGCCAGCAGCTGGGCCCGGCTGGAGGCCGGCACAGATACGCAGTATTTT. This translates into CASSWARLEAGTDTQYF. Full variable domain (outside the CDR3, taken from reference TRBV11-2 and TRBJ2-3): EAGVAQSPRYKIIEKRQSVAFWCNPISGHATLYWYQQILGQGPKLLIQFQNNGVVDDSQLPKDRFSAERLKGVDSTLKIQPAKLEDSAVYLCASSWARLEAGTDTQYFGPGTRLTVL.

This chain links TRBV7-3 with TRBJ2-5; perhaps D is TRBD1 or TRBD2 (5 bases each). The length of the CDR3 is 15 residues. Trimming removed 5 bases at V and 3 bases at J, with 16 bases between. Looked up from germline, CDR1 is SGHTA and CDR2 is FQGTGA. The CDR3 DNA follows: TGTGCCAGCAGCCCACTCCGGGGCCCCGAAGAGACCCAGTACTTC. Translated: CASSPLRGPEETQYF.

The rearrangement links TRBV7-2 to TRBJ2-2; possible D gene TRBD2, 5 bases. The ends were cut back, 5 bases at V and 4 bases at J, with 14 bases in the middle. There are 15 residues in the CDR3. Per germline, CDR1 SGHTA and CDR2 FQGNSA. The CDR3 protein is CASSLRSRVTGELFF. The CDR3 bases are TGTGCCAGCAGCCTTAGATCGCGGGTCACCGGGGAGCTGTTTTTT.

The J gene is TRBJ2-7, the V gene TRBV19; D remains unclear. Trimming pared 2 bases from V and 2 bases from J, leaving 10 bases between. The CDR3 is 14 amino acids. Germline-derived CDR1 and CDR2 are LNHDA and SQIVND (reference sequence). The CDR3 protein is CASSITIFPYEQYF. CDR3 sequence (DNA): TGTGCCAGTAGTATAACGATCTTTCCCTACGAGCAGTACTTC.

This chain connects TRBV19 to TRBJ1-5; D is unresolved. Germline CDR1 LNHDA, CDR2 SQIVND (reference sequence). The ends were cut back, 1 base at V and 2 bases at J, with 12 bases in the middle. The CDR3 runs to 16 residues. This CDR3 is CASSIVSQVGNQPQHF. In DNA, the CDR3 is TGTGCCAGTAGTATAGTATCCCAGGTGGGCAATCAGCCCCAGCATTTT.

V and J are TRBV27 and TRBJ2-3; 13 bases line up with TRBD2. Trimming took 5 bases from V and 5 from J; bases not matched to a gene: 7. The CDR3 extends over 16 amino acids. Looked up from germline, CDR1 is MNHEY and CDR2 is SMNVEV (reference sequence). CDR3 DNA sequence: TGTGCCAGCAGTGTCGGACTAGCGGGAGTTCTAGATACGCAGTATTTT. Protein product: CASSVGLAGVLDTQYF.